This T cell receptor (beta chain) derives from a study of HIV-infected patients and healthy controls. Findings and caveats of the study: The seeming recovery of the Gini index after therapy in HIV-infected patients vanished in size-matched data.

CDR3 size: 16 residues. Per germline, CDR1 SGHRS and CDR2 YFSETQ. V lost 0 bases to trimming and J lost 3 bases; unmatched junction nucleotides: 6. This clonotype was counted ten times or more. What it binds is unknown. cDNA was made from 400 to 500 ng RNA using alpha and beta constant primers. Alpha and beta chain libraries were made separately by chain-specific third strand synthesis with multiplexing indices. A single primer pair per chain amplified all rearrangements, with per-molecule barcodes. The cDNA received a 5' RACE adapter containing a random hexamer plus an SP2 sequencing primer site. TCRdb called the 5' RACE reads again in MiXCR, with one record for every CDR3 protein. Of about 11,000 distinct CDR3 sequences detected, over 4% appear once; the ten largest clones hold under 3.5%. No cell fractionation was done, so the repertoire covers all unsorted peripheral blood T cells.

The sequence was obtained from an adult in good health. The material sequenced was blood. The rearrangement joins TRBV5-1 to TRBJ1-1, with 9 bases fitting TRBD1. CDR3 amino acids: CASSLVTGGFDTEAFF. CDR3 DNA sequence: TGCGCCAGCAGCTTGGTGACAGGGGGTTTTGACACTGAAGCTTTCTTT.